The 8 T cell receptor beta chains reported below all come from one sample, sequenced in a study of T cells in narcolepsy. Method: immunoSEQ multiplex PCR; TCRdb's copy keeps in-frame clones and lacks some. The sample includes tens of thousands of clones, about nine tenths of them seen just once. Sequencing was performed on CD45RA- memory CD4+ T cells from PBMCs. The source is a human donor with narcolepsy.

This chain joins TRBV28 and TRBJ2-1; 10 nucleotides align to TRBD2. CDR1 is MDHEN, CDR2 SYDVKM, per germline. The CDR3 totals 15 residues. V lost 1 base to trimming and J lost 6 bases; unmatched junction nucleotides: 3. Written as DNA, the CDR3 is TGTGCCAGCAGTTTATTTAGCGGGGGGTCCAATGAGCAGTTCTTC. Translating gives CASSLFSGGSNEQFF. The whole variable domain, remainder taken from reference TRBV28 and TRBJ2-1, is DVKVTQSSRYLVKRTGEKVFLECVQDMDHENMFWYRQDPGLGLRLIYFSYDVKMKEKGDIPEGYSVSREKKERFSLILESASTNQTSMYLCASSLFSGGSNEQFFGPGTRLTVL.

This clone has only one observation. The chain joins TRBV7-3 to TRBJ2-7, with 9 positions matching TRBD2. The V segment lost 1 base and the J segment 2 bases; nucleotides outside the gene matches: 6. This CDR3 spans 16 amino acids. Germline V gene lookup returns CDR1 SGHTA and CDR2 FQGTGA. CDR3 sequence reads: CASSLSAGGQTYEQYF. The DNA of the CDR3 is TGTGCCAGCAGCTTAAGTGCGGGAGGGCAGACCTACGAGCAGTACTTC.

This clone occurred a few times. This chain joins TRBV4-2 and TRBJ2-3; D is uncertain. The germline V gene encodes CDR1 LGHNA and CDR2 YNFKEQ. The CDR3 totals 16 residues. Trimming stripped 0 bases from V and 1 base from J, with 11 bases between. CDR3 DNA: TGTGCCAGCAGCCAAGAGTCCCAACCTCGCACAGATACGCAGTATTTT. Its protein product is CASSQESQPRTDTQYF.

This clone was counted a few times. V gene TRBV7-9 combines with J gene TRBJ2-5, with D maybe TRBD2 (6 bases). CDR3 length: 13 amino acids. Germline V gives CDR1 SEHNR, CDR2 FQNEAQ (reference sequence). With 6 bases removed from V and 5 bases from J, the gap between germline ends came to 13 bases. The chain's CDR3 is CASRLASAETQYF. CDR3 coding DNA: TGTGCCAGCAGGCTAGCGAGCGCGGAGACCCAGTACTTC.

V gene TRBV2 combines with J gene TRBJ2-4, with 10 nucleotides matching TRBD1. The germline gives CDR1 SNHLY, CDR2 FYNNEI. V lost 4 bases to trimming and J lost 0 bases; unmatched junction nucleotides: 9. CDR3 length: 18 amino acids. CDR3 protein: CASSGDRGESIAKNIQYF. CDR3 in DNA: TGTGCCAGCAGTGGGGACAGGGGCGAGAGTATAGCCAAAAACATTCAGTACTTC.

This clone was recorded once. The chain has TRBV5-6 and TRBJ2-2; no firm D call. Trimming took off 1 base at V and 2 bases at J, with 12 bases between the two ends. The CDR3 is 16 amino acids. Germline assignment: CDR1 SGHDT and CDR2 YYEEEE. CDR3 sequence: CASSLRAPRNTGELFF. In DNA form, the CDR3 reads TGTGCCAGCAGCTTGAGAGCGCCGAGAAACACCGGGGAGCTGTTTTTT.

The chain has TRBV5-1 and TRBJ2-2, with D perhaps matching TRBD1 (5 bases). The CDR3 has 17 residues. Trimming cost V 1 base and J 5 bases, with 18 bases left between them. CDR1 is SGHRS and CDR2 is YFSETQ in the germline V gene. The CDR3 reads CASSLQSMGHNTGELFF. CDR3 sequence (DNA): TGCGCCAGCAGCTTGCAGTCCATGGGGCATAATACCGGGGAGCTGTTTTTT.

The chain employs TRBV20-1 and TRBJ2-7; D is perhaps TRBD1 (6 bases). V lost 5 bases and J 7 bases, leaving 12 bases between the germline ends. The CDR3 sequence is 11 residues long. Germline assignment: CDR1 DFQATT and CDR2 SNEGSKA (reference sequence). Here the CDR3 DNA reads TGCAGTGCTTGGGACATCCAAGAGCAGTACTTC. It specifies CSAWDIQEQYF.